The 21 T cell receptor beta chains below come from one sample, sequenced in a study of CD8 T cells in ankylosing spondylitis. A single record per CDR3 protein comes from TCRdb applying MiXCR to the 5' RACE reads. The table has 150,000 to 200,000 distinct CDR3 sequences, about a third seen once; the top ten hold about 6.3%. Sequences were obtained from synovial fluid, either unsorted or a sorted T cell fraction (not recorded which). All receptors come from a male donor with ankylosing spondylitis.

The chain carries TRBV7-2 and TRBJ2-7; no definite D call. Germline V lookup: CDR1 SGHTA, CDR2 FQGNSA. The CDR3 spans 12 residues. V was clipped by 4 bases and J by 7 bases, with 11 bases between them. The CDR3 here is CASSSRLKEQYF. CDR3 sequence (DNA): TGTGCCAGCAGCTCGCGCCTTAAGGAGCAGTACTTC.

The rearrangement uses TRBV11-3 and TRBJ2-7; TRBD1 might be the D (6 bases). This CDR3 contains 15 residues. V was cut by 5 bases and J by 0 bases, with 14 bases left in between. Germline CDR1 reads SGHNT; CDR2 reads YENEEA. DNA of the CDR3: TGTGCCAGCAGCCTATCAGGACAGCACTCCTACGAGCAGTACTTC. It translates to CASSLSGQHSYEQYF.

V and J are TRBV29-1 and TRBJ2-6; D is unresolved. The CDR3 consists of 13 residues. V was pared by 4 bases and J by 2 bases, with 6 bases between. Germline loops: CDR1 SQVTM, CDR2 ANQGSEA. The CDR3 coding sequence is TGCAGCGTTGGGGTGACTGGGGCCAACGTCCTGACTTTC. It yields the protein CSVGVTGANVLTF.

The chain uses TRBV11-2 and TRBJ2-1; 16 nucleotides line up with TRBD2. This CDR3 region has 18 residues. Trimming cost V 3 bases and J 9 bases; bases outside gene matches: 11. Germline V lookup: CDR1 SGHAT, CDR2 FQNNGV. The CDR3 DNA sequence: TGTGCCAGCAGCTTGGGGACTAGCGGGAGGGCCAAAGGCGGTGAGCAGTTCTTC. Its translation is CASSLGTSGRAKGGEQFF. Combining the CDR3 with reference TRBV11-2 and TRBJ2-1 gives the whole variable domain EAGVAQSPRYKIIEKRQSVAFWCNPISGHATLYWYQQILGQGPKLLIQFQNNGVVDDSQLPKDRFSAERLKGVDSTLKIQPAKLEDSAVYLCASSLGTSGRAKGGEQFFGPGTRLTVL.

Within the sample, this clonotype is medium-sized. The chain carries TRBV12-3 or TRBV12-4 and TRBJ1-3; D is unresolved. CDR3 length: 12 amino acids. Trimming removed 5 bases at V and 8 bases at J, with 10 bases between. This CDR3 reads CASSLTRDTIYF. DNA for the CDR3: TGTGCCAGCAGTCTAACAAGGGACACCATATATTTT.

The rearrangement joins TRBV12-3 or TRBV12-4 to TRBJ2-4; unclear D gene. This CDR3 has 16 amino acids. Trimming removed 6 bases at V and 0 bases at J, with 15 bases between. The CDR3 region is CASSLTTPLAKNIQYF. CDR3 bases: TGTGCCAGCAGCCTAACAACGCCTCTAGCCAAAAACATTCAGTACTTC.

The J gene is TRBJ2-7, the V gene TRBV5-1; the D gene could be TRBD1 or TRBD2 (7 bases each). V was trimmed by 4 bases and J by 7 bases, leaving 24 bases between them. The CDR3 length is 16 residues. The germline CDR1 and CDR2 sequences are SGHRS and YFSETQ. The CDR3 sequence: CASSAGSRAGGGEQYF. CDR3 bases: TGCGCCAGCAGCGCGGGCTCTCGGGCAGGGGGGGGAGAGCAGTACTTC.

This chain uses TRBV19 with TRBJ2-2; D may correspond to TRBD1 or TRBD2 (6 bases each). V lost 10 bases and J 5 bases, leaving 23 bases between the germline ends. CDR3 length: 16 residues. CDR1 LNHDA and CDR2 SQIVND come from the germline V gene (reference sequence). CDR3 coding DNA: TGTGCCACCCTAGGGGGGAAAAAAGCGTCTACCGGGGAGCTGTTTTTT. Its protein is CATLGGKKASTGELFF. The complete variable domain, with remaining parts taken from reference TRBV19 and TRBJ2-2, reads DGGITQSPKYLFRKEGQNVTLSCEQNLNHDAMYWYRQDPGQGLRLIYYSQIVNDFQKGDIAEGYSVSREKKESFPLTVTSAQKNPTAFYLCATLGGKKASTGELFFGEGSRLTVL.

V and J are TRBV7-9 and TRBJ2-2; D remains unclear. There are 13 residues in the CDR3. The V gene lost 3 bases and the J gene lost 4 bases, with 6 bases spanning the gap. Germline V gene sequence: CDR1 SEHNR, CDR2 FQNEAQ (reference sequence). DNA for the CDR3: TGTGCCAGCAGCTTTCTCGGCACCGGGGAGCTGTTTTTT. Translated: CASSFLGTGELFF.

This chain links TRBV3-1 with TRBJ1-4; D perhaps matches TRBD1 (6 bases). Germline V gives CDR1 LGHDT, CDR2 YNNKEL (reference sequence). The CDR3 contains 17 residues. V lost 4 bases and J 3 bases, leaving 18 bases between the germline ends. The CDR3 is CASSPRRWTVSNEKLFF. CDR3 coding DNA: TGTGCCAGCAGCCCCAGGCGGTGGACAGTTTCTAATGAAAAACTGTTTTTT.

The sample holds many counts of this clonotype. In DNA, the CDR3 is TGTGCCAGCAGCTTGGGGCATAACAATCAGCCCCAGCATTTT. Amino acid sequence: CASSLGHNNQPQHF. The chain joins TRBV7-2 to TRBJ1-5, with D maybe TRBD1 (5 bases). This CDR3 is built from 14 residues. V was trimmed by 3 bases and J by 3 bases, leaving 9 bases between them. Germline CDR1 reads SGHTA; CDR2 reads FQGNSA.

Only one count was recorded for this clonotype. This chain uses TRBV12-3 or TRBV12-4 with TRBJ2-1; D ambiguous. The CDR3 sequence is 15 residues long. Trimming removed 2 bases from V and 2 bases from J, with 10 bases in between. CDR3 DNA: TGTGCCAGCAGTTTAAGGACCCGCGCCTACAATGAGCAGTTCTTC. Amino acid sequence: CASSLRTRAYNEQFF.

This clonotype was seen a handful of times. V usage is TRBV27 and J usage is TRBJ2-3; D is unclear. The CDR3 consists of 14 residues. CDR1 and CDR2 from the germline V gene are MNHEY and SMNVEV (reference sequence). V was shortened by 0 bases and J by 2 bases, with 6 bases between the two germline ends. DNA for the CDR3: TGTGCCAGCAGTTTATCAACCCCCACAGATACGCAGTATTTT. Translated: CASSLSTPTDTQYF.

The V call is TRBV6-2 or TRBV6-3, the J call TRBJ2-1; the D is unclear. Germline CDR1 and CDR2: MNHEY and SVGEGT. The CDR3 is made up of 16 amino acids. V lost 5 bases, J lost 0 bases, and 14 bases lay in between. The CDR3 coding sequence is TGTGCCAGCAGTATGGAGAGGCCGAGCTCCTACAATGAGCAGTTCTTC. This sequence encodes CASSMERPSSYNEQFF.

The CDR3 region has the DNA TGCAGTGCTCCCGGACTAGCGGGGGCCTTGGATACGCAGTATTTT. Amino acids: CSAPGLAGALDTQYF. The rearrangement links TRBV20-1 to TRBJ2-3; 13 bases map to TRBD2. With V trimmed by 5 bases and J by 6 bases, 8 bases remained unmatched. The germline CDR1 and CDR2 sequences are DFQATT and SNEGSKA (reference sequence). The CDR3 is made up of 15 amino acids.

This clonotype was seen only a few times. This chain connects TRBV6-1 to TRBJ2-7, with TRBD1 matching over 7 bases. The CDR3 consists of 15 residues. Trimming removed 3 bases from V and 2 bases from J; junction bases left unmatched: 7. CDR1 and CDR2 from the germline V gene are MNHNS and SASEGT. The CDR3 loop is CASSDAWDRPYEQYF. CDR3 sequence (DNA): TGTGCCAGCAGTGACGCCTGGGACAGACCCTACGAGCAGTACTTC.

This clonotype was recorded at least ten times. The chain uses TRBV20-1 and TRBJ2-3, with TRBD2 as a possible D gene (6 bases). Germline V gene data show CDR1 as DFQATT and CDR2 as SNEGSKA (reference sequence). The CDR3 totals 13 residues. Trimming took off 6 bases at V and 8 bases at J, with 18 bases between the two ends. CDR3 protein: CSANAWGVGTQYF. The CDR3 region has the DNA TGCAGTGCCAACGCGTGGGGGGTTGGTACGCAGTATTTT.

This clonotype has just one count. The chain carries TRBV28 and TRBJ2-1; D uncertain. V lost 7 bases and J lost 7, with 14 bases in between. The germline V gene encodes CDR1 MDHEN and CDR2 SYDVKM. The CDR3 is 13 amino acids. The CDR3, as DNA: TGTGCCAGCACCATGGGATCTGGGAATGAGCAGTTCTTC. Encoded protein: CASTMGSGNEQFF.

This clonotype has a handful of counts. The chain links TRBV7-2 to TRBJ2-5; 9 bases match TRBD2. This CDR3 region has 14 residues. Unmatched junction bases numbered 1, after V lost 4 bases and J lost 1 base. Germline loops: CDR1 SGHTA, CDR2 FQGNSA. CDR3 protein: CASSSAGGQETQYF. As DNA, the CDR3 is TGTGCCAGCAGCTCAGCGGGAGGCCAAGAGACCCAGTACTTC.

The gene calls are TRBV9 and TRBJ2-3, with 9 bases matching TRBD1. This CDR3 has 16 amino acids. CDR1 and CDR2 (germline): SGDLS, YYNGEE. With 4 bases clipped from V and 6 bases from J, the junction kept 12 bases outside the gene matches. The CDR3 reads CASSPPDRGFSDTQYF. Written as DNA, the CDR3 is TGTGCCAGCAGCCCCCCCGACAGGGGGTTTTCGGATACGCAGTATTTT.

The chain links TRBV15 to TRBJ2-2; the match to TRBD1 covers 8 bases. Losses at the gene ends were 3 bases for V and 8 bases for J; bases not matched to a gene: 5. There are 14 residues in the CDR3. CDR1 is LNHNV, CDR2 YYDKDF, per germline (reference sequence). CDR3 amino acids: CATSRDREVGELFF. Here the CDR3 DNA reads TGTGCCACCAGCAGGGACAGGGAGGTGGGGGAGCTGTTTTTT.